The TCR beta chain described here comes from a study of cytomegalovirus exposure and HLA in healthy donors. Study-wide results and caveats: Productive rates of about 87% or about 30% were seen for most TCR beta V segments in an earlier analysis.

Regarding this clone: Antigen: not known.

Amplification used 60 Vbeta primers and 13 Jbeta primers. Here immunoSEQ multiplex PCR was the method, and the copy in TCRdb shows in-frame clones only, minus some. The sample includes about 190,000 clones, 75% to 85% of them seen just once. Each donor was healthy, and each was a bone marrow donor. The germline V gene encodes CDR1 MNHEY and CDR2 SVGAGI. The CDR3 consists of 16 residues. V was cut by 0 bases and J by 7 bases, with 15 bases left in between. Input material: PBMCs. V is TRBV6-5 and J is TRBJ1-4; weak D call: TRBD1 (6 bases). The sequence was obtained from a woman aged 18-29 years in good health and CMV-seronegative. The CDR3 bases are TGTGCCAGCAGTTACTCCCCGACAGGTCAAGGTGAAAAACTGTTTTTT. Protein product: CASSYSPTGQGEKLFF.